Given below is one T cell receptor beta chain in context. Antigen unknown. Naive CD4+ T cells were purified with Tregs depleted by CD25. Semi-nested PCR with Nested Universal Primer A followed constant-region reverse priming of full-length variable regions. MiXCR, applied by TCRdb to the 5' RACE reads, yields one record per CDR3 protein. The data show approximately 31,000 distinct CDR3 sequences, approximately 27% seen once. Per the germline V gene, CDR1 is DFQATT and CDR2 is SNEGSKA (reference sequence). The V gene lost 3 bases and the J gene lost 0 bases, with 9 bases spanning the gap. The CDR3 spans 14 residues. Overall study findings and caveats: Tumor memory CD4+ T cell TCR gene usage was found to cluster with blood and lymph node memory CD4+ cells and with lymph node naive CD4+ cells. The larger-cohort validation was restricted to a single TCR beta V-J rearrangement rather than whole repertoires.

This clonotype was obtained from a female donor with breast cancer. The rearrangement links TRBV20-1 to TRBJ1-3; D ambiguous. The sequencing sample was made of naive CD4+ T cells sorted from a lymph node. Subset indicated: naive CD4+ T cells, CD4+CD45RA+CD25-. CDR3 coding DNA: TGCAGTGCTAGTGAAGCCAACTCTGGAAACACCATATATTTT. It specifies CSASEANSGNTIYF.